A selection of T cell receptor beta chains follows, all from one sample in a study of CD8 T cells in Susac syndrome. TCRdb analysed the immunoSEQ multiplex PCR reads with MiXCR anew, one entry per CDR3 protein. The sample records a few hundred thousand distinct CDR3 sequences, 94% being singletons. Sequencing was carried out using CD4+ T cells from PBMCs. The source of these receptors is a human donor with Susac syndrome. Both conserved end residues are part of each CDR3. A D gene is named only where the DNA matches it firmly. Where a row states a size, it is once, few, many or the class of an expanded clone; other rows omit it.

D,length,V,size,J,CDR3,DNA
-,13,TRBV6-5,-,TRBJ2-5,CASSWTPLETQYF,TGTGCCAGCAGTTGGACACCCCTAGAGACCCAGTACTTC
-,15,TRBV7-2,-,TRBJ2-1,CASSLAGPSYNEQFF,TGTGCCAGCAGCTTAGCGGGGCCATCCTACAATGAGCAGTTCTTC
-,13,TRBV5-1,-,TRBJ2-7,CASTRMQGYEQYF,TGCGCCAGCACCAGAATGCAGGGATACGAGCAGTACTTC
TRBD1,15,TRBV5-1,-,TRBJ1-1,CASSWTGGRGTEAFF,TGCGCCAGCAGCTGGACAGGGGGCCGAGGGACTGAAGCTTTCTTT
-,15,TRBV5-1,-,TRBJ1-2,CASSLVAANLYGYTF,TGCGCCAGCAGCTTGGTGGCAGCAAACCTCTATGGCTACACCTTC
TRBD1,15,TRBV2,-,TRBJ2-5,CASRGTAWYQETQYF,TGTGCCAGCAGGGGGACAGCTTGGTACCAAGAGACCCAGTACTTC
-,16,TRBV9,once,TRBJ1-3,CASSVGPARGGNTIYF,TGTGCCAGCAGCGTAGGCCCCGCAAGGGGCGGAAACACCATATATTTT
-,18,TRBV4-2,-,TRBJ2-2,CASSKTPKLGTNTGELFF,TGTGCCAGCAGCAAGACCCCCAAGCTTGGTACGAACACCGGGGAGCTGTTTTTT
-,13,TRBV19,-,TRBJ2-3,CASSSGGTDTQYF,TGTGCCAGTAGTAGCGGGGGCACAGATACGCAGTATTTT
TRBD1,13,TRBV24-1,-,TRBJ2-7,CATVRDRAPEQYF,TGTGCCACCGTCCGGGACAGGGCGCCCGAGCAGTACTTC
-,13,TRBV30,-,TRBJ1-2,CAWSPPGKYGYTF,TGTGCCTGGAGCCCCCCAGGGAAGTATGGCTACACCTTC
-,15,TRBV19,-,TRBJ2-2,CASSFDPSNTGELFF,TGTGCCAGTAGTTTTGACCCTTCGAACACCGGGGAGCTGTTTTTT
-,15,TRBV28,-,TRBJ2-7,CASNFGADGDYEQYF,TGTGCCAGCAATTTTGGGGCGGACGGGGACTACGAGCAGTACTTC
-,14,TRBV6-2/TRBV6-3,-,TRBJ1-5,CASSYWADNQPQHF,TGTGCCAGCAGTTACTGGGCAGACAATCAGCCCCAGCATTTT
-,14,TRBV9,-,TRBJ1-2,CASSVDYREDGYTF,TGTGCCAGCAGCGTAGATTACAGGGAGGATGGCTACACCTTC
-,15,TRBV6-5,-,TRBJ1-6,CASSYSSVSNSPLHF,TGTGCCAGCAGTTACTCGAGCGTTAGTAATTCACCCCTCCACTTT
-,14,TRBV21-1,-,TRBJ1-1,CAFAKGRLNTEAFF,TGTGCCTTCGCGAAGGGCAGACTTAACACTGAAGCTTTCTTT
-,15,TRBV18,once,TRBJ1-1,CASSPPETGGTEAFF,TGTGCCAGCTCACCCCCGGAGACCGGGGGGACTGAAGCTTTCTTT
-,11,TRBV9,-,TRBJ2-1,CASSVSNEQFF,TGTGCCAGCAGCGTAAGTAATGAGCAGTTCTTC
-,13,TRBV20-1,-,TRBJ1-5,CSARPGWGQPQHF,TGCAGTGCTAGACCGGGTTGGGGCCAGCCCCAGCATTTT
TRBD1,14,TRBV20-1,-,TRBJ1-3,CSASNRGAGNTIYF,TGCAGTGCTAGCAACAGGGGCGCCGGAAACACCATATATTTT
TRBD1,16,TRBV2,-,TRBJ1-5,CASSEALGTGVEPQHF,TGTGCCAGCAGTGAAGCCCTGGGGACAGGGGTGGAGCCCCAGCATTTT
TRBD1,15,TRBV30,-,TRBJ1-1,CAWENGQGRGTEAFF,TGTGCCTGGGAAAACGGACAGGGGAGAGGGACTGAAGCTTTCTTT
-,13,TRBV19,-,TRBJ1-1,CASSMTVNTEAFF,TGTGCCAGTAGTATGACTGTGAACACTGAAGCTTTCTTT
TRBD1,12,TRBV20-1,-,TRBJ2-7,CSAAQGAYEQYF,TGCAGTGCTGCACAGGGGGCCTACGAGCAGTACTTC
TRBD2,13,TRBV20-1,-,TRBJ2-1,CSARGLADNEQFF,TGCAGTGCTAGGGGACTAGCTGACAATGAGCAGTTCTTC
-,14,TRBV20-1,-,TRBJ2-7,CSARETPWANGQYF,TGCAGTGCTAGAGAAACCCCGTGGGCCAATGGGCAGTACTTC
-,16,TRBV7-8,once,TRBJ1-5,CASSLRPGTSNQPQHF,TGTGCCAGCAGCCTCCGTCCAGGGACTAGCAATCAGCCCCAGCATTTT
-,15,TRBV7-2,-,TRBJ2-2,CASSLAPQHTVELFF,TGTGCCAGCAGCTTAGCTCCCCAGCACACCGTGGAGCTGTTTTTT
-,18,TRBV30,-,TRBJ1-5,CAWSGSIQGKSIRQPQHF,TGTGCCTGGAGCGGGAGTATACAGGGCAAATCGATACGGCAGCCCCAGCATTTT